The count of the clone carrying this TCR beta chain is one. These data belong to a study of shared clonotypes between healthy human individuals. Data came from immunoSEQ multiplex PCR; TCRdb stores just in-frame clones and leaves some out. Of approximately 980,000 clones listed, approximately 80% are singletons. Deletions cut 6 bases from V and 1 base from J, with 12 bases between. The CDR3 contains 14 residues. Looked up from germline, CDR1 is MNHNY and CDR2 is SVGAGI (reference sequence). The sequence came from a man aged 18-30 years in good health. The chain carries TRBV6-6 and TRBJ1-1; a possible D gene is TRBD1 (6 bases). Sequencing input: memory CD4+ T cells sorted from blood. Described subset: CD45RA-negative fraction. The CDR3 DNA follows: TGTGCCAGCAGACCCCCGACAGGGAACACTGAAGCTTTCTTT. As protein: CASRPPTGNTEAFF.